These 2 T cell receptor beta chains originate from one sample sequenced in a study of cytomegalovirus exposure and HLA in healthy donors. The study ran its PCR with 60 Vbeta and 13 Jbeta primers. Here immunoSEQ multiplex PCR was the method, and the copy in TCRdb shows in-frame clones only, minus some. Across around 70,000 clones, the top ten clones capture about 0.83% of the sample. The sequencing input was PBMCs. These receptors were taken from a boy younger than 18 in good health and CMV-seronegative.

The V call is TRBV4-1, the J call TRBJ2-5; 7 bases are a match to TRBD2. The CDR3 is made up of 13 amino acids. The ends lost 1 base at V and 5 bases at J; junction bases unmatched: 1. Germline lookup yields CDR1 MGHRA and CDR2 YSYEKL. CDR3 sequence (DNA): TGCGCCAGCAGCCAAGGAGCGGGGGAGACCCAGTACTTC. This encodes CASSQGAGETQYF.

V gene TRBV6-5 combines with J gene TRBJ1-1, with D maybe TRBD1 (6 bases). The germline CDR1 and CDR2 sequences are MNHEY and SVGAGI. The CDR3 runs 13 residues. Trimming took 5 bases from V and 4 from J, leaving 11 bases between them. The CDR3 nucleotides read TGTGCCAGCAGTCCAACAGGGAGCACTGAAGCTTTCTTT. Protein sequence: CASSPTGSTEAFF.